This T cell receptor beta chain was identified in a study of cytomegalovirus exposure and HLA in healthy donors (dated by TCRdb to 2016 to 2017). For the wider study: According to an earlier analysis of around 600 of the donors, roughly 180 million T cells yielded 90 million to 130 million unique TCR beta sequences and about 300 Gb of sequence data. The aim of the study was to test whether cataloging public T cell receptors could identify signatures of past pathogen exposure. A later analysis re-examined previously published TCR beta repertoires from more than 600 donors and added high-resolution HLA genotyping to investigate patterns of TCR occurrence. An earlier analysis of a few hundred of the donors applied high-throughput TCR beta sequencing to assess whether each TCR beta V gene segment acted as functional or pseudogenic. Of the approximately 400 genotyped donors, around 81% fell in the genetic ancestry cluster associated with self-reported Caucasian donors. Using immunosequencing, the study profiled T cell repertoires from 500 to 800 subjects and related those repertoires to cytomegalovirus serostatus. The later analysis used no new phenotypic data to find candidate immune exposures, relying instead on TCR beta sequences and their occurrence across donors. The number of donors typed differed by locus, with about 629-630 for A, B, C, DRB1 and DQB1, 522 for DQA1, 600 to 610 for DPA1, and 400 to 490 for DPB1. Both class I and class II loci were covered by HLA typing, at four-digit resolution. All discovery cohort repertoires had been generated using a single sequencing platform. Genome-wide SNP genotypes for about 55% of the roughly 670 donors were used in a later genetic analysis, which treated that subset as a discovery cohort. Along with the roughly 670-subject first cohort, a separate validation cohort of more than 90 different subjects was used. Donor age, sex, ethnicity and CMV serostatus were collected together with the repertoire data. High-throughput TCR immunosequencing, statistical association of individual TCRs with disease status, and machine learning were combined to predict cytomegalovirus infection status. About 280 gigabases of sequencing data and around 80 million unique TCR sequences made up an early release that covered around 640 HLA-typed donors. Among 398 genotyped donors of the cohort, an average of approximately 200,000 unique TCR beta nucleotide sequences was sequenced per donor, of which 15% to 20% were non-productive. Several DR-DQ haplotypes were handled as single units for association and clustering, since linkage in the cohort was strong.

The paper as a whole reports these results and caveats: Linkage disequilibrium might explain the correlated functional status among segregating V segments, but an unknown experimental factor could not be excluded. The authors suggested that the approach could potentially be generalized to other disease states and immunological phenotypes. A total of 164 TCR beta chains were listed by the study as associated with cytomegalovirus. The presence/absence analyses assumed that sequencing depth was roughly uniform across donors, and that assumption may not be true. A few of the identified cytomegalovirus-associated TCR beta chains were confirmed in vitro to be specific for cytomegalovirus antigens. The classifier was reported to diagnose cytomegalovirus status with high specificity and sensitivity in both the original and validation cohorts. Compared with equally common non-associated chains, HLA-associated TCR beta chains in a later analysis were more clonally expanded and had lower generation probabilities. Several of the top co-occurrence clusters appeared to be linked to parvovirus B19, influenza, CMV and Epstein-Barr virus, according to a later analysis. In a later analysis, most CMV-associated TCR beta chains were found to appear HLA-restricted, with HLA associations seemingly driven largely by CMV exposure. A group of highly shared sequence variants was considered likely to be a technical artifact of the sequencing pipeline. In a later genetic analysis, a missense DCLRE1C variant was associated with V-gene and J-gene trimming of TCR beta chains, and the association was replicated in an independent cohort. A further reported finding was that TCR beta sequences accurately predicted the HLA-A and HLA-B alleles for most subjects in the first cohort. In an earlier analysis of fewer than 750 of the donors, most TCR beta V segments were observed in productive rearrangements about 87% or about 30% of the time, broadly matching IMGT annotations. In a later analysis, the rate of TCR association differed among HLA loci, with DRB1 alleles having the most associated TCRs and HLA-C alleles having the fewest. Because counts were too low, about 15 rarely observed V segments, including chromosome 9 orphons, were left out of the earlier analysis of roughly 600 of the donors. Most TCR sequences were observed very rarely across donors, whereas some public TCRs were present in many individuals. A later analysis associated 15,000 to 20,000 TCR beta sequences with specific HLA alleles at a false discovery rate of 0.05. CMV serostatus was the only immune exposure information available for the cohort. HLA typing was unavailable for some donors at each locus, so association tests used only the typed subset. Strong co-occurrence of HLA alleles, especially DR and DQ, made assigning TCR associations to individual alleles difficult. This cohort had only TCR beta chains sequenced, and the lack of alpha or paired-chain data limited which features could be detected. The 87-base-pair reads could not distinguish some IMGT-functional V segments, including TRBV6-2 and TRBV6-3, so those segments were excluded. In a later genetic analysis, fewer N-insertions in productive TCRs were reported among donors in an Asian-associated ancestry cluster than the approximately 710-donor mean.

Library construction relied on the immunoSEQ multiplex PCR assay. For the multiplex PCR, a mixture combining 60 forward primers for TCR Vbeta segments and 13 reverse primers for TCR Jbeta segments was used. A multiplex PCR assay on genomic DNA amplified the CDR3 region of rearranged TCR beta genes. Amplified TCR beta libraries were sequenced as 87-base-pair reads on the Illumina HiSeq System. The source study handled its data this way. A later analysis counted about 82 million unique TCR beta chains across the 666 repertoires, and around 9.9 million of these chains were shared by at least two donors. To remove PCR and sequencing errors, raw reads were error-corrected and collapsed into unique sequences using a nearest-neighbor algorithm that merged closely related sequences. Alignment of CDR3 sequences to IMGT reference sequences was used to assign V, D and J gene segments. For a sequence to be retained, a match of at least six nucleotides to both a V gene segment and a J gene segment was required. A rearrangement counted as productive if the CDR3 had no stop codons and remained in frame with V and J, and every other rearrangement counted as non-productive. Following IMGT convention, CDR3 was defined as the stretch from the second conserved V-encoded cysteine to the conserved J-encoded phenylalanine. In an earlier analysis of around 540 of the donors, sequences lacking an unambiguous match to a single V gene segment were excluded. An earlier analysis of 587 of the donors classified V segments as functional when productive rearrangements were above 56.7% and as segregating when the standard deviation between donors was above 5%. A statistical classification framework was built to diagnose cytomegalovirus status from the catalog of TCR beta chain sequences. In a later analysis, V and J genes were assigned by comparing TCR nucleotide sequences against IMGT/GENE-DB human TR gene sequences. The TCRdist pipeline was used in a later analysis to assign CDR3 sequences and most-parsimonious VDJ recombination scenarios. In a later analysis, every TCR beta chain was defined by the combination of its CDR3 amino acid sequence and its V-gene family, and reads without a unique V-gene family were dropped. As a way to deal with suspected cross-contamination and a sequencing artifact, a later analysis dropped 592 nucleotide sequences that were highly shared and had low generation probability. For each public chain, a later analysis derived a clonal expansion index from normalized ranks of inferred template counts within each repertoire. Generation probabilities in a later analysis came from a VDJ recombination model fitted to out-of-frame rearrangements, and those results were checked against IGoR. In a later analysis, TCR-TCR, TCR-HLA and TCR-CMV co-occurrence was scored with hypergeometric tests, and a repertoire-size bias correction was applied to TCR pairs. A later analysis estimated false discovery rates by permuting HLA or CMV assignments 20 times. In a later analysis, co-occurring TCRs were grouped with DBSCAN, and TCRdist sequence similarity was added when clustering was performed within HLA-allele-positive subsets. Repertoires with fewer than 30,000 or more than 120,000 public chains, plus five repertoires with anomalous nucleotide sharing, were excluded from co-occurrence clustering. TCRdb's version of the immuneACCESS table is confined to in-frame rearrangements and falls short of the full clone set. An unresolved V gene accounts for under half of the shortfall where checked; the remainder is of unknown origin. The V and J calls and the clone size are those of that table, but D and trimming were determined from the DNA. This sample gives around 120,000 clones in total; more than 60% of them show up just once. The top ten hold roughly 9.3% of the sample.

In total, roughly 670 healthy bone marrow donors made up the cohort. Cohort members were all nominally healthy when sampled, although unrecorded immune exposures were likely present. The donor tested CMV seropositive, placing the donor among the 289 seropositive members of the cohort. A peripheral blood sample was collected from each donor, and TCR beta sequencing was performed on peripheral blood mononuclear cells. The Qiagen DNeasy Blood Extraction Kit was used to extract genomic DNA from the blood cell samples. This clone was recorded once. Its antigen remains undetermined. Base qualities are missing; no much larger clone stands one base away. V trim: 3 bases; J trim: 2 bases; unmatched bases: 8. The CDR3 sequence holds 16 residues, the cysteine and phenylalanine included. Only the CDR3 part of the read is kept: 48 bases, read in frame from the first base. The germline V gene gives CDR1 as MGHRA and CDR2 as YSYEKL.

The TCR comes from a woman between 50 and 59 years old in good health and CMV-seropositive. Recombination joined TRBV4-1 with TRBJ2-3, with TRBD2 matching 7 junction bases. Sequencing input: PBMCs. The DNA sequence is as follows: TGCGCCAGCAGCCACGTAAGCCTAGCGGACACAGATACGCAGTATTTT. Translated, this gives CASSHVSLADTDTQYF.